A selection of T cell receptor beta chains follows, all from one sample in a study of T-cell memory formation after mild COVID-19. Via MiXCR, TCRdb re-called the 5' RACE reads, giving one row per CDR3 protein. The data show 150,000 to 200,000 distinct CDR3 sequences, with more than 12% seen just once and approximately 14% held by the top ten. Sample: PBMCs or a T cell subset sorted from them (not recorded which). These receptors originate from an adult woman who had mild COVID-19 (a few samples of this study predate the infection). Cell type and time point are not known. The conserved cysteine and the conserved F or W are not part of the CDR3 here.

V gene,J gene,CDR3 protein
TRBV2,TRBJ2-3,ASYTAQATDTQY
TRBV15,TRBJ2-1,ATSRGSAGAYNEQF
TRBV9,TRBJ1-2,ASSVVQGNDGYGYT
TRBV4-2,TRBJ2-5,ASSQEMTALAGAAQETQY
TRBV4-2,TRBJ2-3,ASSQDTGYTDTQY
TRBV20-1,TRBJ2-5,SARPIRDEETQY
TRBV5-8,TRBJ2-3,ASSLHSADTQY
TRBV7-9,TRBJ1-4,ASSGQSTNEKLF
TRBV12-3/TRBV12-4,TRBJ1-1,ASSSGVTEAF
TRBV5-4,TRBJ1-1,ASSLDKGMVAF
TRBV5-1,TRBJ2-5,ASSLTEETQY
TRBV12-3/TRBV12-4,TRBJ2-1,ASSLSRGPSEQF
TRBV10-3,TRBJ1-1,AISVWGGGHLSDQPTEAF
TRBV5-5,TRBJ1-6,ASSLALSGLSSPLH
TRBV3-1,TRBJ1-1,ASSQGRAEAF
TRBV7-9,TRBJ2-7,ASSLAEPNS
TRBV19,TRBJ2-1,ASSILVGVSYNEQF
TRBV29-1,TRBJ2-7,SAWGHGSSYEQY
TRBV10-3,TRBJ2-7,AISGLAGPYEQY
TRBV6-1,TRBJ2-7,ASRKGDRWAEQY
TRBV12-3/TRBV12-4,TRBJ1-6,ASSLGTVTSSPLH
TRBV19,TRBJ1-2,ASSMENGYT
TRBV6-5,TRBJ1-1,ASSYSVQGWNTEAF
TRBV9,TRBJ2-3,ASSHSSDTQY
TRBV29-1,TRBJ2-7,SVEGQDYEQY
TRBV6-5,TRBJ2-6,ASRLDSTHSGANVLT
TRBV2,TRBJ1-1,ASSGGRGTEAF
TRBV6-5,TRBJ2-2,ASSYKLTNTGELF
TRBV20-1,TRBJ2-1,SARTLVPPRSSYNEQF
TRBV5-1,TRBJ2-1,ASSLSTGPPVNEQF
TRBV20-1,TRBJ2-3,SADTSDNTDTQY
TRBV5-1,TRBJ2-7,ASSLSEGYEQY
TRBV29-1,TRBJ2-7,SVEVGQSYEQY
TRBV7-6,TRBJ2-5,ASSSFQETQY
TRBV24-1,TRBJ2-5,ATSDLGRGQQETQY
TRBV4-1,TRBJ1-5,ASSHLLARDSNQPQH
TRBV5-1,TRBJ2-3,ASSVVSPDTQY
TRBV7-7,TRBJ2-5,ASSPRGVQETQY
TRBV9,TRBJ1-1,ASSVDLGLANTEAF
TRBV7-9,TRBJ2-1,ASMDRGQNEQF
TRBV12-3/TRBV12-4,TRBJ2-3,ASSSSGSSDTQY
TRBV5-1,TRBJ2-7,ASSSGTGVITSYEQY
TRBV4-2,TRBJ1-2,ASSQGTGSGSGYGYT
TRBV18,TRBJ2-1,ASSPRDRGNEQF
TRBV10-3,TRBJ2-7,AISERIHEQY
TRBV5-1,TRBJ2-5,ASSPGQGLAQY
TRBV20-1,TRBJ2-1,RGAGTSGNEQF
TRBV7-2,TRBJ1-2,ASSLKGGSYGYT
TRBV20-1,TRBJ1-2,SSEAGRNYGYT
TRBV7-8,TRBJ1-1,ASSLVEFRATTEAF
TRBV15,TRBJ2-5,ATSRGASGGQETQY
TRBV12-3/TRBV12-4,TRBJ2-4,ASSFSSGNIQY
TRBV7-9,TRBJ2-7,ASSLSPSGTSGRLRYEQY
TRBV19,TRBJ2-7,ASSMTEGASYEQY